This T cell receptor (beta chain) was captured by sequencing in a study of cytomegalovirus exposure and HLA in healthy donors. V was pared by 6 bases and J by 3 bases, with 18 bases between. The CDR3 totals 16 residues. Germline V lookup: CDR1 LNHDA, CDR2 SQIVND (reference sequence). Both 60 Vbeta primers and 13 Jbeta primers went into the PCR. Produced via immunoSEQ multiplex PCR; TCRdb's table is partial and in-frame only. The table lists about 79,000 clones, around 68% of them singletons. Sequencing used PBMCs. The sequence came from a man aged 35 to 55 in good health and CMV-seropositive. This rearrangement joins TRBV19 to TRBJ2-1, with D possibly being TRBD2 (6 bases). The CDR3 region is CASSTNGGYNYNEQFF. CDR3 nucleotides: TGTGCCAGTAGCACCAATGGGGGGTATAACTACAATGAGCAGTTCTTC.